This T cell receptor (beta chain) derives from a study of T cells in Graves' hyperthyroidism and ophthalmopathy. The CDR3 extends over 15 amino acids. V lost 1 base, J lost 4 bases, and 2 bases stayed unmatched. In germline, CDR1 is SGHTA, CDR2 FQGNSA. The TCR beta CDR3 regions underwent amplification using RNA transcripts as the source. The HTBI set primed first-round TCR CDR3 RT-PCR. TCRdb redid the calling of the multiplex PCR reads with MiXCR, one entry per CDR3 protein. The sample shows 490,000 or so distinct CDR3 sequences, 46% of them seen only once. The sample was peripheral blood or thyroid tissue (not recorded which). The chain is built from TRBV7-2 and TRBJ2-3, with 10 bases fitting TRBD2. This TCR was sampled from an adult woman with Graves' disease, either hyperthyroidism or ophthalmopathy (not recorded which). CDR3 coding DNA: TGTGCCAGCAGCTTAGTGGGACTAGCGTCAGATACGCAGTATTTT. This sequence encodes CASSLVGLASDTQYF.